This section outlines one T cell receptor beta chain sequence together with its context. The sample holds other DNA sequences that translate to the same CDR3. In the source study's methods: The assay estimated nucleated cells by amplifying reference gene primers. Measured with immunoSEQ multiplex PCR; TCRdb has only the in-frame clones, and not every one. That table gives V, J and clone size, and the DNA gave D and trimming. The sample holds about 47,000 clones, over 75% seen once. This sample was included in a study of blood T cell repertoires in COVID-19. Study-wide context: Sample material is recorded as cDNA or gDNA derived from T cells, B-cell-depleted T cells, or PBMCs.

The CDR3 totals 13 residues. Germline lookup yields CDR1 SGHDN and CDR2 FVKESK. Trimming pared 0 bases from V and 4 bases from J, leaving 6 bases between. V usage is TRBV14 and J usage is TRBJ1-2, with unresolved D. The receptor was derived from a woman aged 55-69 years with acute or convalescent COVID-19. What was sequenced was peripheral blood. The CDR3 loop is CASSQDLFYGYTF. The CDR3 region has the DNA TGTGCCAGCAGCCAAGACCTTTTCTATGGCTACACCTTC.